Listed below are T cell receptor beta chains from one sample, sequenced in a study of T cells in tuberculosis. The data were produced by immunoSEQ multiplex PCR, yet TCRdb's version contains in-frame clones alone and is incomplete. There are some 31,000 clones in the sample; more than 85% occur only once, and 4% to 5.5% lies in the top ten. The sequencing input was PBMCs. These TCRs come from a donor between 10 and 29 years old with latent tuberculosis or without tuberculosis infection. Both conserved end residues are part of each CDR3. D genes are given only for firm matches. Rows may omit the clone size; those that give it use once, few, many or a size class.

J: TRBJ2-1; V: TRBV6-5; D: TRBD2; size: .; CDR3: CASSYSTGLERNEQFF; DNA: TGTGCCAGCAGTTACTCGACCGGACTAGAACGTAATGAGCAGTTCTTC
J: TRBJ2-5; V: TRBV7-2; D: .; size: .; CDR3: CASSLGWSGGETQYF; DNA: TGTGCCAGCAGCTTAGGCTGGTCAGGAGGAGAGACCCAGTACTTC
J: TRBJ2-5; V: TRBV2; D: .; size: once; CDR3: CASTRDSEETQYF; DNA: TGTGCCAGCACACGGGATTCGGAAGAGACCCAGTACTTC
J: TRBJ1-2; V: TRBV11-2; D: TRBD1; size: .; CDR3: CASSLDGGTGGYGYTF; DNA: TGTGCCAGCAGCTTAGATGGGGGGACAGGAGGCTATGGCTACACCTTC
J: TRBJ2-7; V: TRBV5-5; D: .; size: .; CDR3: CASSLVASDTYEQYF; DNA: TGTGCCAGCAGCTTGGTAGCTAGCGACACCTACGAGCAGTACTTC
J: TRBJ2-7; V: TRBV28; D: .; size: .; CDR3: CASSLAGYEQYF; DNA: TGTGCCAGCTCGCTTGCGGGGTACGAGCAGTACTTC
J: TRBJ2-3; V: TRBV6-5; D: .; size: .; CDR3: CASRSRGTRTDTQYF; DNA: TGTGCCAGCAGGTCTAGGGGGACCCGCACAGATACGCAGTATTTT
J: TRBJ2-7; V: TRBV7-6; D: .; size: .; CDR3: CASSLNPPIGAAYEQYF; DNA: TGTGCCAGCAGCTTAAACCCCCCAATAGGGGCCGCCTACGAGCAGTACTTC
J: TRBJ1-1; V: TRBV6-1; D: .; size: .; CDR3: CASRNIGTTEAFF; DNA: TGTGCCAGCAGGAACATAGGGACAACTGAAGCTTTCTTT
J: TRBJ1-1; V: TRBV5-1; D: TRBD1; size: .; CDR3: CASSSTGVTEAFF; DNA: TGCGCCAGCAGCTCGACAGGGGTCACTGAAGCTTTCTTT
J: TRBJ2-7; V: TRBV4-1; D: TRBD1; size: .; CDR3: CASSQIGQDFYEQYF; DNA: TGCGCCAGCAGCCAGATAGGACAGGACTTCTACGAGCAGTACTTC
J: TRBJ2-1; V: TRBV28; D: TRBD2; size: .; CDR3: CASSFRTSGYNEQFF; DNA: TGTGCCAGCAGTTTCAGGACTAGCGGATACAATGAGCAGTTCTTC
J: TRBJ1-1; V: TRBV20-1; D: .; size: .; CDR3: CSATQGIAFF; DNA: TGCAGTGCTACACAGGGAATAGCTTTCTTT
J: TRBJ2-7; V: TRBV7-2; D: .; size: .; CDR3: CASSYRRSEQYF; DNA: TGTGCCAGCAGCTACAGGCGGTCCGAGCAGTACTTC
J: TRBJ1-2; V: TRBV6-6; D: .; size: .; CDR3: CASSQEGTKNYGYTF; DNA: TGTGCCAGCAGTCAAGAGGGGACAAAAAACTATGGCTACACCTTC
J: TRBJ2-3; V: TRBV6-5; D: TRBD2; size: .; CDR3: CASSSGLAGAADTQYF; DNA: TGTGCCAGCAGTTCGGGACTAGCGGGGGCTGCAGATACGCAGTATTTT
J: TRBJ2-7; V: TRBV5-1; D: TRBD1; size: .; CDR3: CASSRAGTGYEQYF; DNA: TGCGCCAGCAGCAGAGCCGGGACAGGCTACGAGCAGTACTTC
J: TRBJ1-1; V: TRBV7-9; D: .; size: .; CDR3: CASSPPGEAFTEAFF; DNA: TGTGCCAGCAGCCCTCCCGGTGAGGCGTTCACTGAAGCTTTCTTT
J: TRBJ2-7; V: TRBV7-9; D: .; size: once; CDR3: CASSPYSYEQYF; DNA: TGTGCCAGCAGCCCGTACAGCTACGAGCAGTACTTC
J: TRBJ2-1; V: TRBV25-1; D: .; size: .; CDR3: CASTPPGDNEQFF; DNA: TGTGCCAGCACCCCCCCGGGGGACAATGAGCAGTTCTTC
J: TRBJ2-3; V: TRBV11-2; D: TRBD2; size: .; CDR3: CASRTGGLTDTQYF; DNA: TGTGCCAGCAGGACGGGGGGGCTAACAGATACGCAGTATTTT
J: TRBJ2-7; V: TRBV5-1; D: TRBD2; size: .; CDR3: CASSLGASGSYEQYF; DNA: TGCGCCAGCAGCTTGGGGGCTAGCGGGAGCTACGAGCAGTACTTC
J: TRBJ1-2; V: TRBV2; D: .; size: .; CDR3: CASSEGVDYGYTF; DNA: TGTGCCAGCAGTGAGGGAGTTGACTATGGCTACACCTTC
J: TRBJ1-1; V: TRBV19; D: TRBD1; size: .; CDR3: CASSMTGNMNTEAFF; DNA: TGTGCCAGTAGTATGACAGGGAACATGAACACTGAAGCTTTCTTT
J: TRBJ2-2; V: TRBV28; D: .; size: .; CDR3: CASSFIGDTGELFF; DNA: TGTGCCAGCAGTTTTATAGGGGACACCGGGGAGCTGTTTTTT
J: TRBJ2-5; V: TRBV30; D: TRBD1; size: .; CDR3: CAWSPKRGQGREETQYF; DNA: TGTGCCTGGAGCCCAAAGAGGGGACAGGGGAGGGAAGAGACCCAGTACTTC
J: TRBJ2-1; V: TRBV28; D: TRBD2; size: .; CDR3: CASSTLAGGTSEQFF; DNA: TGTGCCAGCAGTACCTTAGCGGGAGGAACAAGTGAGCAGTTCTTC
J: TRBJ1-1; V: TRBV15; D: TRBD1; size: .; CDR3: CATSRGLGGNTEAFF; DNA: TGTGCCACCAGCAGAGGGCTAGGGGGCAACACTGAAGCTTTCTTT
J: TRBJ1-2; V: TRBV19; D: TRBD1; size: .; CDR3: CASRNKGTAPNYGYTF; DNA: TGTGCCAGTAGAAATAAGGGGACAGCTCCCAATTATGGCTACACCTTC
J: TRBJ1-3; V: TRBV28; D: TRBD1; size: few; CDR3: CASSRRQGITPGNTIYF; DNA: TGTGCCAGCAGTCGTAGACAGGGAATAACTCCTGGAAACACCATATATTTT
J: TRBJ2-3; V: TRBV11-2; D: .; size: .; CDR3: CASSLEGLATDTQYF; DNA: TGTGCCAGCAGCCTGGAGGGGCTAGCAACAGATACGCAGTATTTT
J: TRBJ2-7; V: TRBV27; D: .; size: .; CDR3: CASSLLGGDYEQYF; DNA: TGTGCCAGCAGTTTATTAGGGGGGGACTACGAGCAGTACTTC
J: TRBJ1-1; V: TRBV28; D: .; size: once; CDR3: CASSLPPDRNTEAFF; DNA: TGTGCCAGCAGTCTACCCCCGGACAGGAACACTGAAGCTTTCTTT
J: TRBJ2-7; V: TRBV2; D: .; size: .; CDR3: CASQELEDRDICYF; DNA: TGTGCCAGCCAGGAACTAGAAGACCGGGACATCTGTTATTTC
J: TRBJ2-1; V: TRBV14; D: TRBD2; size: .; CDR3: CASSQRKSIAGEEQFF; DNA: TGTGCCAGCAGCCAAAGGAAGTCTATAGCGGGAGAAGAGCAGTTCTTC
J: TRBJ2-1; V: TRBV19; D: TRBD2; size: .; CDR3: CASSISSGGLGNEQFF; DNA: TGTGCCAGTAGTATCTCTAGCGGGGGATTAGGCAATGAGCAGTTCTTC
J: TRBJ2-3; V: TRBV7-2; D: TRBD2; size: .; CDR3: CASSSQTSGTDTQYF; DNA: TGTGCCAGCAGCTCCCAGACTAGCGGCACAGATACGCAGTATTTT
J: TRBJ2-3; V: TRBV5-1; D: TRBD2; size: .; CDR3: CASSFGTSATSTDTQYF; DNA: TGCGCCAGCAGCTTCGGGACTAGCGCAACTAGCACAGATACGCAGTATTTT
J: TRBJ2-7; V: TRBV6-5; D: TRBD2; size: .; CDR3: CASSRTSGRVGEQYF; DNA: TGTGCCAGCAGCCGGACTAGCGGGAGGGTGGGCGAGCAGTACTTC
J: TRBJ2-7; V: TRBV28; D: TRBD1; size: .; CDR3: CASLSGTGPYEQYF; DNA: TGTGCCAGCTTGTCGGGGACAGGACCCTACGAGCAGTACTTC
J: TRBJ1-3; V: TRBV7-9; D: .; size: .; CDR3: CASSFPGTSGNTIYF; DNA: TGTGCCAGCAGCTTCCCGGGAACCTCTGGAAACACCATATATTTT
J: TRBJ1-2; V: TRBV4-1; D: TRBD1; size: .; CDR3: CASSQLLTGQGNYGYTF; DNA: TGCGCCAGCAGCCAACTCCTGACGGGACAGGGCAACTATGGCTACACCTTC
J: TRBJ2-6; V: TRBV7-7; D: .; size: few; CDR3: CATGGGANVLTF; DNA: TGTGCCACCGGAGGGGGGGCCAACGTCCTGACTTTC
J: TRBJ1-6; V: TRBV6-1; D: .; size: .; CDR3: CASSAGFWNNSPLHF; DNA: TGTGCCAGCAGTGCCGGGTTTTGGAATAATTCACCCCTCCACTTT
J: TRBJ1-4; V: TRBV18; D: .; size: .; CDR3: CASEGQYNEKLFF; DNA: TGTGCCAGCGAAGGACAGTATAATGAAAAACTGTTTTTT
J: TRBJ2-7; V: TRBV15; D: .; size: .; CDR3: CATSRDLEGRYEQYF; DNA: TGTGCCACCAGCAGAGATCTTGAAGGGAGATACGAGCAGTACTTC
J: TRBJ2-3; V: TRBV7-9; D: TRBD2; size: .; CDR3: CASSLLAGRTDTQYF; DNA: TGTGCCAGCAGCTTACTAGCGGGACGCACAGATACGCAGTATTTT
J: TRBJ1-5; V: TRBV28; D: TRBD1; size: .; CDR3: CASSLGTGGRQPQHF; DNA: TGTGCCAGCAGTTTAGGGACAGGGGGCAGGCAGCCCCAGCATTTT
J: TRBJ2-1; V: TRBV2; D: .; size: .; CDR3: CASSEIRSSYNEQFF; DNA: TGTGCCAGCAGTGAAATTCGGTCTAGCTACAATGAGCAGTTCTTC
J: TRBJ2-7; V: TRBV6-1; D: TRBD1; size: .; CDR3: CASSTGTGYEQYF; DNA: TGTGCCAGCAGTACCGGGACAGGATACGAGCAGTACTTC
J: TRBJ2-5; V: TRBV7-8; D: TRBD2; size: few; CDR3: CASSLWEAGQETQYF; DNA: TGTGCCAGCAGCTTATGGGAAGCGGGGCAAGAGACCCAGTACTTC
J: TRBJ2-2; V: TRBV19; D: TRBD1; size: .; CDR3: CATQFGQANTGELFF; DNA: TGTGCCACCCAATTCGGACAGGCGAACACCGGGGAGCTGTTTTTT
J: TRBJ2-1; V: TRBV5-5; D: TRBD2; size: once; CDR3: CASSLRLAGGPKDEQFF; DNA: TGTGCCAGCAGCTTGAGACTAGCGGGGGGGCCGAAAGATGAGCAGTTCTTC
J: TRBJ2-7; V: TRBV7-8; D: .; size: .; CDR3: CASSLNLQGNYEQYF; DNA: TGTGCCAGCAGCTTAAACCTACAGGGAAACTACGAGCAGTACTTC